This T cell receptor (beta chain) was profiled in a study of cytomegalovirus exposure and HLA in healthy donors. Findings of the study overall: Some public TCRs appeared in many individuals, while most sequences were rare. In a later analysis, the majority of CMV-associated beta chains seemingly showed HLA restriction. A later analysis associated 16,951 TCR beta sequences with HLA alleles at a 0.05 false discovery rate. A few of the chains that were CMV-associated were confirmed in vitro to be specific for CMV antigens.

For this clone: What it binds is unknown.

V was cut by 4 bases and J by 7 bases, with 24 bases left in between. In germline, CDR1 is SGHRS, CDR2 YFSETQ. CDR3 length: 17 amino acids. PCR primers comprised 60 Vbeta and 13 Jbeta primers. The table came from immunoSEQ multiplex PCR; TCRdb's copy has only in-frame clones and leaves some out. The table lists tens of thousands of clones. Sequencing used PBMCs. The clonotype was recovered from a female donor in good health and CMV-seronegative. V is TRBV5-1 and J is TRBJ1-5, with a tentative D call TRBD1 (6 bases). DNA for the CDR3: TGCGCCAGCAGCCCCCAGGACCGCACAGGGAGAGGGCAGCCCCAGCATTTT. Translating it yields CASSPQDRTGRGQPQHF.